This T cell receptor (beta chain) originates from a study of T cell responses to AZD1222 COVID-19 vaccine. Across the study: It was second doses at about 4 or about 12 weeks that were pooled.

Produced via immunoSEQ multiplex PCR; TCRdb's table is partial and in-frame only. The sample has 95,000 to 150,000 clones; 80% to 90% are singletons. CDR1 SGHNT and CDR2 YENEEA come from the germline V gene. The CDR3 length is 14 residues. Comment on this clone: At one boundary the junction diverges from the germline segment, which might be a read error.

The origin of this receptor is an adult in good health. This specimen consisted of peripheral blood, obtained on day 0 of AZD1222 vaccination. The rearrangement links TRBV11-3 to TRBJ2-1; D not resolved. The CDR3 spells CASSPPGSNNEQFF. The CDR3 nucleotides read TGTGCCAGCAGCCCCCCGGGCTCCAACAATGAGCAGTTCTTC.